What follows are 27 T cell receptor beta chains derived from one specimen sequenced in a study of regulatory T cells in long-lasting Graves disease. As to time point: newly diagnosed GD, antithyroid drugs for less than 3 months. Generation of the TCR library employed RNA extracted from PBMCs. Assembly of TCR beta libraries relied on iRepertoire HTBI primers together with Arm-PCR of CDR3 regions. Each CDR3 protein is one row after TCRdb ran MiXCR on the multiplex PCR reads. The sample lists roughly 260,000 distinct CDR3 sequences; around 19% were seen once. The sample was also reused in another study, on T cells in Graves' hyperthyroidism and ophthalmopathy.

The sample was peripheral blood mononuclear cells (PBMCs), taken at new diagnosis, from a patient treated with antithyroid drugs. The receptors were sampled from a woman aged 25 to 39 with Graves disease.

This clonotype was seen ten or more times. The chain employs TRBV6-1 and TRBJ1-6; D might be TRBD1 (6 bases). The germline gives CDR1 MNHNS, CDR2 SASEGT. This CDR3 is built from 16 residues. Trimming shortened V by 6 bases and J by 9 bases, and 21 bases separated the two germline ends. CDR3 sequence: CASRSGGGGDSSPLHF. The CDR3 coding sequence is TGTGCCAGCAGATCCGGTGGCGGGGGCGACAGTTCACCCCTCCACTTT.

The chain uses TRBV19 and TRBJ1-5, with a tentative D call TRBD1 (6 bases). This CDR3 is built from 16 residues. In germline, CDR1 is LNHDA, CDR2 SQIVND (reference sequence). V dropped 9 bases and J dropped 2 bases, with 20 bases sitting between them. The CDR3 reads CASNRVSHGGNQPQHF. The CDR3 DNA sequence: TGTGCCAGCAACAGGGTTTCCCATGGGGGCAATCAGCCCCAGCATTTT.

This clonotype was detected many times. This chain joins TRBV28 and TRBJ1-5; D remains unclear. This CDR3 has 15 residues. V lost 5 bases, J lost 3 bases, and 14 bases lay in between. Germline lookup yields CDR1 MDHEN and CDR2 SYDVKM. The CDR3 bases are TGTGCCAGCAGTCCCGGGGTAGGGTTCAATCAGCCCCAGCATTTT. This sequence encodes CASSPGVGFNQPQHF.

This clonotype was counted ten times or more. The chain combines TRBV5-8 with TRBJ1-5; D not resolved. Trimming took 3 bases from V and 6 from J, leaving 10 bases between them. Germline assignment: CDR1 SGHTS and CDR2 YDEGEE. This CDR3 has 13 amino acids. The CDR3 here is CASSSGRAQPQHF. For the CDR3, the DNA is TGTGCCAGCAGCTCCGGGAGGGCTCAGCCCCAGCATTTT.

There are a few counts of this clonotype. A much larger clone is a single base away; this may be a read error. This chain connects TRBV6-2 or TRBV6-3 to TRBJ2-5, with TRBD1 identical over 7 bases. The V segment lost 6 bases and the J segment 0 bases; nucleotides outside the gene matches: 13. This CDR3 spans 17 amino acids. Per the germline V gene, CDR1 is MNHEY and CDR2 is SVGEGT. The CDR3 DNA follows: TGTGCCAGCAGCTTGAAAAGGACAGGTTGGGACCAAGAGACCCAGTACTTC. This sequence encodes CASSLKRTGWDQETQYF.

This clonotype was recorded many times. This chain connects TRBV28 to TRBJ2-5; D is possibly TRBD1 (6 bases). Germline CDR1 and CDR2: MDHEN and SYDVKM. This CDR3 is built from 18 residues. Between the trimmed V and J ends, which lost 6 bases and 4 bases, there was a span of 27 bases. This CDR3 is CASRSPGRDIKAIETQYF. CDR3 bases: TGTGCCAGCAGGTCCCCCGGCCGGGACATCAAGGCTATAGAGACCCAGTACTTC.

In its sample, this clonotype was seen many times. V is TRBV29-1 and J is TRBJ1-2; 9 bases fit TRBD1. Germline V CDR1 and CDR2: SQVTM, ANQGSEA. The CDR3 runs to 15 residues. After removal of 1 base from V and 7 bases from J, the junction contained 10 bases not matched to a gene. CDR3 sequence reads: CSVEVGQGFVVGYTF. As DNA, the CDR3 is TGCAGCGTTGAAGTCGGACAGGGGTTTGTGGTTGGCTACACCTTC.

This clonotype was observed a handful of times. This chain uses TRBV20-1 with TRBJ2-3; possible D gene TRBD1, 6 bases. V lost 2 bases, J lost 5 bases, and 17 bases lay in between. The CDR3 consists of 15 residues. Germline assignment: CDR1 DFQATT and CDR2 SNEGSKA (reference sequence). The CDR3 nucleotides read TGCAGTGCTAGACCGACAGGCAAAAGAGGAGATACGCAGTATTTT. Residues: CSARPTGKRGDTQYF.

As concerns this clonotype: Possible read error: a much larger clone is one base away. The rearrangement uses TRBV2 and TRBJ2-3; 8 nucleotides agree with TRBD1. This CDR3 has 14 residues. Germline V lookup: CDR1 SNHLY, CDR2 FYNNEI. CDR3 coding DNA: TGTGCCAGCACCGGGCGTCGGACAGGGCCTGAAGCTTCCTTT. It is translated as CASTGRRTGPEASF.

The chain employs TRBV7-2 and TRBJ2-2, with TRBD2 matching over 11 bases. This CDR3 is 16 amino acids long. With V trimmed by 4 bases and J by 3 bases, 4 bases remained unmatched. Germline-derived CDR1 and CDR2 are SGHTA and FQGNSA. DNA of the CDR3: TGTGCCAGCAGCTCCCTAGCGGGGGGCGACACCGGGGAGCTGTTTTTT. The encoded protein is CASSSLAGGDTGELFF.

This clonotype has more than one count but fewer than ten. V gene TRBV5-1 combines with J gene TRBJ1-1; tentatively, D is TRBD1 (5 bases). Trimming left V 4 bases short and J 10 bases short, with 26 bases between. The CDR3 is made up of 16 amino acids. CDR1 is SGHRS, CDR2 YFSETQ, per germline. The DNA of the CDR3 is TGCGCCAGCAGCGACGCCTTCAACGGGGCCCCGAGGAGAGCTTTCTTT. Amino acid sequence: CASSDAFNGAPRRAFF.

This clonotype appeared many times. The gene calls are TRBV5-5 and TRBJ2-1; 9 bases are a match to TRBD2. Germline values: CDR1 SGHKS, CDR2 YYEKEE (reference sequence). CDR3 size: 20 residues. Trimming removed 4 bases from V and 3 bases from J; junction bases left unmatched: 20. The CDR3 reads CASSPSGSWRGGVGYNEQFF. As DNA, the CDR3 is TGTGCCAGCAGCCCGTCCGGGAGCTGGCGGGGGGGTGTTGGCTACAATGAGCAGTTCTTC.

V gene TRBV19 combines with J gene TRBJ2-7; weak D call: TRBD2 (6 bases). This CDR3 spans 14 amino acids. Per germline, CDR1 LNHDA and CDR2 SQIVND (reference sequence). V lost 6 bases to trimming and J lost 4 bases, with 16 bases between them. CDR3 sequence: CASRLTWGDYEQYF. The CDR3 region has the DNA TGTGCCAGTAGACTCACATGGGGGGATTACGAGCAGTACTTC. The entire variable domain, with the rest obtained from reference TRBV19 and TRBJ2-7, is as follows: DGGITQSPKYLFRKEGQNVTLSCEQNLNHDAMYWYRQDPGQGLRLIYYSQIVNDFQKGDIAEGYSVSREKKESFPLTVTSAQKNPTAFYLCASRLTWGDYEQYFGPGTRLTVT.

This clonotype was counted many times. The chain joins TRBV20-1 to TRBJ2-3; D remains ambiguous. V was trimmed by 1 base and J by 2 bases, leaving 10 bases between them. The CDR3 covers 14 residues. CDR1 and CDR2 (germline): DFQATT, SNEGSKA (reference sequence). The DNA for the CDR3 is TGCAGTGCTAGAGGGGGTAGCCCCACAGATACGCAGTATTTT. Amino acids: CSARGGSPTDTQYF.

V gene TRBV6-4 combines with J gene TRBJ2-7; D is perhaps TRBD1 or TRBD2 (5 bases each). The germline V and J ends were trimmed by 8 bases and 6 bases, with 14 bases remaining between them. In germline, CDR1 is MRHNA, CDR2 SNTAGT. The CDR3 runs 12 residues. CDR3 protein: CASLGRGVEQYF. Written as DNA, the CDR3 is TGTGCCAGCTTGGGGAGAGGGGTCGAGCAGTACTTC.

Regarding this clonotype: At one end, the junction sequence differs from germline, possibly due to a read error. The rearrangement uses TRBV11-2 and TRBJ2-4; no clear D gene. Germline values: CDR1 SGHAT, CDR2 FQNNGV. This CDR3 region has 12 residues. CDR3 DNA sequence: TGTGCCAGCACCTCCGGCGGTCTCTTCGAGTTCTTC. Protein product: CASTSGGLFEFF.

The V and J genes are TRBV2 and TRBJ2-2; D is possibly TRBD2 (5 bases). The V gene's germline CDR1 is SNHLY and CDR2 FYNNEI. The CDR3 consists of 13 residues. Trimming shortened V by 7 bases and J by 6 bases, and 12 bases separated the two germline ends. The CDR3 protein is CASKPSGPGELFF. The CDR3 region has the DNA TGTGCCAGCAAACCCAGCGGACCCGGGGAGCTGTTTTTT.

This clonotype appeared a few times. A junction end diverges from the germline sequence, so it may reflect a read error. The J gene is TRBJ1-1, the V gene TRBV12-3 or TRBV12-4, with D hard to call. The CDR3 runs 12 residues. The CDR3 DNA is TGTGCCGGCAGTTTGGTGAACACTGAAGCTTTCTTT. This codes for CAGSLVNTEAFF.

There are many counts of this clonotype. The chain uses TRBV2 and TRBJ1-6; the D is unclear. Germline assignment: CDR1 SNHLY and CDR2 FYNNEI. Trimming stripped 7 bases from V and 0 bases from J, with 10 bases between. The length of the CDR3 is 15 residues. The CDR3 here is CASKDESSYNSPLHF. Written as DNA, the CDR3 is TGTGCCAGCAAGGACGAGAGCTCCTATAATTCACCCCTCCACTTT.

This clonotype has ten or more counts. The gene calls are TRBV6-1 and TRBJ2-1; D might be TRBD2 (6 bases). Trimming shortened V by 6 bases and J by 2 bases, and 17 bases separated the two germline ends. The CDR3 length is 16 residues. Germline loops: CDR1 MNHNS, CDR2 SASEGT. As DNA, the CDR3 is TGTGCCAGCAGCTTCCCAAGGGCGGGAACCTACAATGAGCAGTTCTTC. Translating it yields CASSFPRAGTYNEQFF.

Note on this clonotype: A much larger clone differs from this one at a single base, so this may be a read error. The V gene is TRBV6-5, the J gene TRBJ1-2, with a weak D call TRBD1 (5 bases). This CDR3 spans 16 amino acids. The V gene's germline CDR1 is MNHEY and CDR2 SVGAGI. DNA of the CDR3: TGTGCCAGGAGTTACTTGTCGAGACAGCAAGGCTATGGCTACACCTTC. Its protein product is CARSYLSRQQGYGYTF.

This clonotype was recorded at least ten times. This chain links TRBV3-1 with TRBJ1-1; possible D gene TRBD1, 6 bases. V shed 6 bases and J shed 4 bases, with 15 bases lying between them. The CDR3 spans 14 residues. Germline V gene sequence: CDR1 LGHDT, CDR2 YNNKEL (reference sequence). The CDR3 DNA is TGTGCCAGCAGTCCCATACAGGGAGGCACTGAAGCTTTCTTT. Translation: CASSPIQGGTEAFF.

This clonotype was counted at least ten times. The chain has TRBV18 and TRBJ2-5; 10 positions agree with TRBD1. Germline lookup yields CDR1 KGHSH and CDR2 LQKENI. V shed 4 bases and J 5 bases; nucleotides not matched to a gene: 4. There are 14 residues in the CDR3. The CDR3 sequence is CASSLGQGGETQYF. The CDR3 DNA is TGTGCCAGCTCACTCGGACAGGGGGGGGAGACCCAGTACTTC. Together with reference TRBV18 and TRBJ2-5, the CDR3 gives the full variable domain: NAGVMQNPRHLVRRRGQEARLRCSPMKGHSHVYWYRQLPEEGLKFMVYLQKENIIDESGMPKERFSAEFPKEGPSILRIQQVVRGDSAAYFCASSLGQGGETQYFGPGTRLLVL.

This clonotype was detected ten times or more. The V gene is TRBV20-1, the J gene TRBJ2-3; TRBD2 agrees at 7 bases. The CDR3 is made up of 16 amino acids. Germline V CDR1 and CDR2: DFQATT, SNEGSKA (reference sequence). V gave up 0 bases and J gave up 0 bases; unmatched junction bases: 6. The CDR3 spells CSARDSSGDSTDTQYF. As DNA, the CDR3 is TGCAGTGCTAGAGATTCCAGCGGGGATAGCACAGATACGCAGTATTTT.

Ten or more counts support this clonotype. This chain uses TRBV13 with TRBJ1-2; D ambiguous. The CDR3 is 16 residues long. V was cut by 3 bases and J by 0 bases, with 14 bases left in between. CDR1 PRHDT and CDR2 FYEKMQ come from the germline V gene (reference sequence). The CDR3 here is CASSFGGPVANYGYTF. In DNA form, the CDR3 reads TGTGCCAGCAGCTTCGGCGGGCCGGTAGCTAACTATGGCTACACCTTC.

This clonotype was recorded many times. V usage is TRBV19 and J usage is TRBJ1-2, with 9 bases identical to TRBD1. The germline V gene has CDR1 LNHDA and CDR2 SQIVND (reference sequence). This CDR3 comprises 17 residues. V lost 6 bases and J lost 6; bases outside the gene matches: 17. CDR3 sequence reads: CASRPSGTGSFRHGYTF. For the CDR3, the DNA is TGTGCCAGTAGACCTTCCGGGACAGGGTCTTTTCGCCATGGCTACACCTTC.

This clonotype was detected ten times or more. The CDR3 here is CSVWRTDNEQFF. DNA for the CDR3: TGCAGCGTATGGAGGACAGACAATGAGCAGTTCTTC. The chain combines TRBV29-1 with TRBJ2-1; the D gene is possibly TRBD1 (6 bases). Germline CDR1 SQVTM, CDR2 ANQGSEA. V was clipped by 6 bases and J by 5 bases, with 11 bases between them. This CDR3 is built from 12 residues.